This TCR beta chain emerged from a study of blood T cell repertoires in COVID-19. Overall study: Researchers got acute and convalescent COVID-19 samples from the United States, Italy and Spain.

Germline-derived CDR1 and CDR2 are MNHNS and SASEGT. V was shortened by 0 bases and J by 4 bases, with 9 bases between the two germline ends. The CDR3 is 15 residues long. Some clones are missing from TCRdb's copy, which holds only in-frame ones; the method was immunoSEQ multiplex PCR. This table holds roughly 20,000 clones, about 91% found once. Input material: peripheral blood. The clonotype originates from a human donor in a cohort sampled during active COVID-19. The donor label of this sample is uncertain. The gene calls are TRBV6-1 and TRBJ1-4; no firm D call. In nucleotides, the CDR3 is TGTGCCAGCAGTGAAGCGGGAGAAGGTAATGAAAAACTGTTTTTT. Residues: CASSEAGEGNEKLFF.